The source of this T cell receptor beta chain is a study of blood T cells in healthy people across ages. This clonotype was seen a handful of times. Combining a sample-barcoded 5' primer with a J-beta primer mix, a second PCR ran for about 7 to 11 cycles. TCRdb re-called the 5' RACE reads with MiXCR, one entry per CDR3 protein. Of around 1,100,000 distinct CDR3 sequences detected, more than 30% appear once; the ten largest clones hold 10% to 15%. Germline assignment: CDR1 LNHNV and CDR2 YYDKDF (reference sequence). V was pared by 5 bases and J by 0 bases, with 7 bases of the junction left unmatched. The CDR3 consists of 16 residues.

Source material: blood. This clonotype was sampled from a young man in good health. The V call is TRBV15, the J call TRBJ2-1; 7 bases are shared with TRBD1. Written as DNA, the CDR3 is TGTGCCACCAGCCCTGAAAGGGGGCCCTCCTACAATGAGCAGTTCTTC. Encoded protein: CATSPERGPSYNEQFF.